Below, 20 T cell receptor beta chains from the same sample are listed, as sequenced in a study of T cells in Graves' hyperthyroidism and ophthalmopathy. RNA transcripts yielded amplified TCR beta CDR3 regions. Researchers ran a first-round RT-PCR on the TCR CDR3 using the HTBI primer set. TCRdb reanalysed the multiplex PCR reads using MiXCR and keeps one entry per CDR3 protein. The table lists about 380,000 distinct CDR3 sequences, approximately 12% of them singletons. The sequenced sample consisted of blood. The receptor set was obtained from a man aged 25-45 years with Graves' hyperthyroidism that later progressed to Graves' ophthalmopathy.

This clonotype showed up many times. The chain carries TRBV5-1 and TRBJ1-6; D remains ambiguous. Germline CDR1 SGHRS, CDR2 YFSETQ. This CDR3 contains 15 residues. The germline V and J ends were trimmed by 0 bases and 7 bases, with 11 bases remaining between them. CDR3 bases: TGCGCCAGCAGCTTGGTAGGGAGGACGAATTCACCCCTCCACTTT. This sequence encodes CASSLVGRTNSPLHF.

This clonotype was seen more than once but under ten times. The rearrangement links TRBV2 to TRBJ1-6, with 8 positions matching TRBD1. Per the germline V gene, CDR1 is SNHLY and CDR2 is FYNNEI. After removal of 8 bases from V and 5 bases from J, the junction contained 8 bases not matched to a gene. This CDR3 region has 15 residues. The CDR3 region has the DNA TGTGCCAGCCCATCAGGGGGCGAAAATAATTCACCCCTCCACTTT. Residues: CASPSGGENNSPLHF. The full variable domain, its missing parts supplied by reference TRBV2 and TRBJ1-6, is EPEVTQTPSHQVTQMGQEVILRCVPISNHLYFYWYRQILGQKVEFLVSFYNNEISEKSEIFDDQFSVERPDGSNFTLKIRSTKLEDSAMYFCASPSGGENNSPLHFGNGTRLTVT.

This clonotype was seen repeatedly, ten times or more. This chain links TRBV7-9 with TRBJ2-3; D is uncertain. Germline V gives CDR1 SEHNR, CDR2 FQNEAQ (reference sequence). Trimming removed 5 bases from V and 3 bases from J, with 18 bases in between. The CDR3 runs to 16 residues. As DNA, the CDR3 is TGTGCCAGCAGCGTTCTAGTGGGGTATACGACAGATACGCAGTATTTT. Translating it yields CASSVLVGYTTDTQYF.

The sample holds many counts of this clonotype. This chain links TRBV7-8 with TRBJ2-7; either TRBD1 or TRBD2 may supply D (5 bases each). V was pared by 5 bases and J by 2 bases, with 19 bases between. The CDR3 runs 16 residues. Germline CDR1 reads SGHVS; CDR2 reads FQNEAQ. CDR3 residues: CASSENPQGATYEQYF. The CDR3 DNA sequence: TGTGCCAGCAGCGAGAACCCCCAGGGAGCTACCTACGAGCAGTACTTC.

Points on this clonotype: This may come from a read error, since a much larger clone is one base off. The chain carries TRBV18 and TRBJ1-3, with a weak D call TRBD1 (5 bases). In germline, CDR1 is KGHSH, CDR2 LQKENI. Deletions cut 4 bases from V and 2 bases from J, with 9 bases between. The CDR3 is 14 residues long. The CDR3 reads CASSLTAAGNTIYF. CDR3 bases: TGTGCCAGCTCACTGACAGCGGCTGGAAACACCATATATTTT.

This clonotype was counted at least ten times. CDR3 coding DNA: TGTGCCACCAGTGATCGTAGGGTTCAAGCTCACACAGATACGCAGTATTTT. Its translation: CATSDRRVQAHTDTQYF. This chain uses TRBV24-1 with TRBJ2-3; D remains ambiguous. This CDR3 is 17 amino acids long. Germline V lookup: CDR1 KGHDR, CDR2 SFDVKD. The germline V and J ends were trimmed by 3 bases and 2 bases, with 17 bases remaining between them.

Here the CDR3 reads CASSARKNNSPLHF. DNA of the CDR3: TGTGCCAGCAGCGCCAGGAAAAATAATTCACCCCTCCACTTT. The gene calls are TRBV7-9 and TRBJ1-6; no firm D call. CDR3 length: 14 amino acids. The germline gives CDR1 SEHNR, CDR2 FQNEAQ (reference sequence). V lost 5 bases and J 5 bases, leaving 10 bases between the germline ends.

This clonotype has a count of ten or more. The chain employs TRBV30 and TRBJ2-1, with 7 bases identical to TRBD2. CDR3 length: 13 residues. J was trimmed by 10 bases and V by 3 bases; bases with no gene match: 9. The V gene's germline CDR1 is GTSNPN and CDR2 SVGIG (reference sequence). CDR3 sequence: CAWRGTISGEQFF. The CDR3 bases are TGTGCCTGGAGGGGAACTATTAGCGGGGAGCAGTTCTTC. The variable domain in full, with the rest retrieved from reference TRBV30 and TRBJ2-1, is SQTIHQWPATLVQPVGSPLSLECTVEGTSNPNLYWYRQAAGRGLQLLFYSVGIGQISSEVPQNLSASRPQDRQFILSSKKLLLSDSGFYLCAWRGTISGEQFFGPGTRLTVL.

Ten or more counts support this clonotype. This chain uses TRBV2 with TRBJ1-4; the D is unclear. The germline gives CDR1 SNHLY, CDR2 FYNNEI. The V end was cut by 7 bases, the J end by 1 base, with 10 bases between. CDR3 size: 14 residues. The CDR3 DNA follows: TGTGCCAGCACTTATCTGGAAACTAATGAAAAACTGTTTTTT. It encodes CASTYLETNEKLFF. Complete variable domain (other parts from reference TRBV2 and TRBJ1-4): EPEVTQTPSHQVTQMGQEVILRCVPISNHLYFYWYRQILGQKVEFLVSFYNNEISEKSEIFDDQFSVERPDGSNFTLKIRSTKLEDSAMYFCASTYLETNEKLFFGSGTQLSVL.

This clonotype was detected a few times. This rearrangement joins TRBV12-5 to TRBJ1-6; D perhaps matches TRBD1 (6 bases). With 3 bases removed from V and 9 bases from J, the gap between germline ends came to 18 bases. This CDR3 is built from 16 residues. Germline V lookup: CDR1 LGHNT, CDR2 FRNRAP. The CDR3 DNA reads as TGTGCTAGTGGTTTTCATATCAGGGGAATGTCTTCACCCCTCCACTTT. Its translation: CASGFHIRGMSSPLHF.

This clonotype has at least ten counts. The chain is built from TRBV2 and TRBJ2-3; 10 bases align to TRBD2. The junction had 9 bases not matched to a gene; V was cut back by 5 bases and J by 7 bases. In germline, CDR1 is SNHLY, CDR2 FYNNEI. The CDR3 runs to 15 residues. CDR3 amino acids: CASSISSGGVNTQYF. In nucleotides, the CDR3 is TGTGCCAGCAGTATTTCCAGCGGGGGGGTAAATACGCAGTATTTT.

This clonotype was recorded at least ten times. The chain links TRBV11-3 to TRBJ1-1; no clear D gene. From germline, CDR1 is SGHNT and CDR2 YENEEA. Trimming took off 3 bases at V and 2 bases at J, with 10 bases between the two ends. The CDR3 spans 14 residues. The CDR3 coding sequence is TGTGCCAGCAGCTTGAGAGGGATTAACACTGAAGCTTTCTTT. Translation: CASSLRGINTEAFF.

This clonotype was detected only once. It may be a read error: a sequence one base away is much more abundant. The chain joins TRBV7-6 to TRBJ2-3; 8 nucleotides match TRBD1. After removal of 3 bases from V and 8 bases from J, the junction contained 16 bases not matched to a gene. The CDR3 contains 17 residues. Germline V gives CDR1 SGHVS, CDR2 FNYEAQ. The CDR3 here is CASSLRVARTGPGTQYF. The CDR3 DNA reads as TGTGCCAGCAGCTTGAGGGTAGCCCGGACAGGGCCAGGTACGCAGTATTTT.

This clonotype was recorded at least ten times. The chain joins TRBV7-2 to TRBJ1-1; unclear D gene. The CDR3 consists of 12 residues. Germline V gene lookup returns CDR1 SGHTA and CDR2 FQGNSA. Trimming cost V 4 bases and J 8 bases, with 11 bases left between them. The CDR3 loop is CASSSPGREAFF. Here the CDR3 DNA reads TGTGCCAGCAGCTCACCCGGCCGAGAAGCTTTCTTT.

The chain links TRBV6-1 to TRBJ2-1; D is ambiguous. Per germline, CDR1 MNHNS and CDR2 SASEGT. The CDR3 covers 12 residues. The germline V and J ends were trimmed by 5 bases and 3 bases, with 5 bases remaining between them. The CDR3 DNA follows: TGTGCCAGCAGTCGGAGCTACAATGAGCAGTTCTTC. Protein sequence: CASSRSYNEQFF.

This clonotype was seen ten or more times. V gene TRBV13 combines with J gene TRBJ1-2, with 7 bases fitting TRBD1. Germline V gene data show CDR1 as PRHDT and CDR2 as FYEKMQ (reference sequence). With 5 bases clipped from V and 5 bases from J, the junction kept 5 bases outside the gene matches. The CDR3 runs 13 residues. The CDR3 loop is CASSTGVGYGYTF. CDR3 in DNA: TGTGCCAGCAGCACAGGGGTTGGTTATGGCTACACCTTC.

In this sample, this clonotype turned up many times. CDR3 residues: CASSQPGLGGYTF. The CDR3 DNA reads TGTGCCAGCAGCCAACCGGGATTAGGGGGCTACACCTTC. This chain connects TRBV3-1 to TRBJ1-2; no clear D. This CDR3 has 13 amino acids. The germline V gene has CDR1 LGHDT and CDR2 YNNKEL (reference sequence). Trimming pared 2 bases from V and 8 bases from J, leaving 12 bases between. The full variable domain, in which reference TRBV3-1 and TRBJ1-2 provide the parts outside the CDR3, is DTAVSQTPKYLVTQMGNDKSIKCEQNLGHDTMYWYKQDSKKFLKIMFSYNNKELIINETVPNRFSPKSPDKAHLNLHINSLELGDSAVYFCASSQPGLGGYTFGSGTRLTVV.

This clonotype was seen many times. This rearrangement joins TRBV7-2 to TRBJ2-7, with D perhaps assigned TRBD1 or TRBD2 (5 bases each). CDR1 is SGHTA, CDR2 FQGNSA, per germline. V was pared by 2 bases and J by 3 bases, with 14 bases between. The CDR3 sequence is 15 residues long. The CDR3 sequence is CASSLNRDAFYEQYF. The CDR3 nucleotides read TGTGCCAGCAGCTTAAACCGGGACGCCTTCTACGAGCAGTACTTC.

Many counts were recorded for this clonotype. V usage is TRBV3-1 and J usage is TRBJ1-2, with D hard to call. The CDR3 has 16 amino acids. Per the germline V gene, CDR1 is LGHDT and CDR2 is YNNKEL (reference sequence). V lost 0 bases to trimming and J lost 4 bases, with 15 bases between them. The CDR3: CASSQDGGRPLYGYTF. CDR3 sequence (DNA): TGTGCCAGCAGCCAAGATGGAGGCCGACCACTCTATGGCTACACCTTC.

This clonotype was counted many times. The rearrangement joins TRBV6-6 to TRBJ1-2; D ambiguous. Germline values: CDR1 MNHNY, CDR2 SVGAGI (reference sequence). CDR3 length equals 15 residues. Trimming cost V 0 bases and J 0 bases, with 8 bases left between them. Here the CDR3 reads CASSYSQATNYGYTF. The DNA for the CDR3 is TGTGCCAGCAGTTACTCCCAGGCCACTAACTATGGCTACACCTTC.